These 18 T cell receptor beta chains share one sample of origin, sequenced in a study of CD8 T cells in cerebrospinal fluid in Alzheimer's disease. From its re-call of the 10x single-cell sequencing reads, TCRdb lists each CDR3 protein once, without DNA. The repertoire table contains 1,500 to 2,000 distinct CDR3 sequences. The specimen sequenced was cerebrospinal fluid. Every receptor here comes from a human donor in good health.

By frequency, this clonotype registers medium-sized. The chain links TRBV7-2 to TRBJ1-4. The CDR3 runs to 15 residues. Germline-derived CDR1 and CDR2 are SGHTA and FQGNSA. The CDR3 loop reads CASRGSGTPNEKLFF.

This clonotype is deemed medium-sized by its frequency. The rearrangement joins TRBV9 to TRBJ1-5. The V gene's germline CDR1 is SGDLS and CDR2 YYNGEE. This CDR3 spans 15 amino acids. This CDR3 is CASSVDASSNQPQHF.

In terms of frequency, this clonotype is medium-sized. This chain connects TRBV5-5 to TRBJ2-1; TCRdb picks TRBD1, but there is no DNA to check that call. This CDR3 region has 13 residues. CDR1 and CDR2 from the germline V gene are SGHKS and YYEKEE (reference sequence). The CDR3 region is CASSPHAGNEQFF.

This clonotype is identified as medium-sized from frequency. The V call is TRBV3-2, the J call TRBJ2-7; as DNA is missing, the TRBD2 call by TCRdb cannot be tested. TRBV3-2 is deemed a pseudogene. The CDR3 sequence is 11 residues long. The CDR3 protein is CASTGWGEQYF.

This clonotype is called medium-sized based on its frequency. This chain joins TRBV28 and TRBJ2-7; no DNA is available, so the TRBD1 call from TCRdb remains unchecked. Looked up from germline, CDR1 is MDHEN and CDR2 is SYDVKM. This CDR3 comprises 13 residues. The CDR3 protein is CAITPGQSYEQYF. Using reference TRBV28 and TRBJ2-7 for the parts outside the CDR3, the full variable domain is DVKVTQSSRYLVKRTGEKVFLECVQDMDHENMFWYRQDPGLGLRLIYFSYDVKMKEKGDIPEGYSVSREKKERFSLILESASTNQTSMYLCAITPGQSYEQYFGPGTRLTVT.

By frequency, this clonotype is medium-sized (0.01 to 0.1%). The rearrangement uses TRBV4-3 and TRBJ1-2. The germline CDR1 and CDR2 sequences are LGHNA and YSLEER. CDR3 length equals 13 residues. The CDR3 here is CASSLEGLDGYTF.

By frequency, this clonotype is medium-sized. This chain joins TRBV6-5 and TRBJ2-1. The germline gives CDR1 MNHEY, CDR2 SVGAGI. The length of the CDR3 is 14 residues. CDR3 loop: CASSYGGLLNEQFF.

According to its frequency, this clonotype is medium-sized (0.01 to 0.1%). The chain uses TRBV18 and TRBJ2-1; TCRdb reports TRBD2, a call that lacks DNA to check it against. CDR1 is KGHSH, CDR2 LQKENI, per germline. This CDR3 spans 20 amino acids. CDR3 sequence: CASSPPWSGSAPSSYNEQFF.

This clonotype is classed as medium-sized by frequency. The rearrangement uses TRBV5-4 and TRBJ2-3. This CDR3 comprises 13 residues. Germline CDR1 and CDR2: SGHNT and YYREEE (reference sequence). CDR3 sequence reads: CASSPPSTDTQYF.

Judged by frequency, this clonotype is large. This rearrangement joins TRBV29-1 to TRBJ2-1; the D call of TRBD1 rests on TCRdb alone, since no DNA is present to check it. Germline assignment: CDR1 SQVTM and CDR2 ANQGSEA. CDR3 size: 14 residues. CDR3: CSVLGQGSYNEQFF.

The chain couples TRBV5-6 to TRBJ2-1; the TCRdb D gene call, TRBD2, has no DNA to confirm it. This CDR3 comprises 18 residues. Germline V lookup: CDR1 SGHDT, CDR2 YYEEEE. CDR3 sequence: CASSLLRTSGSSYNEQFF. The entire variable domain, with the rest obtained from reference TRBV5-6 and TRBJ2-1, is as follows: DAGVTQSPTHLIKTRGQQVTLRCSPKSGHDTVSWYQQALGQGPQFIFQYYEEEERQRGNFPDRFSGHQFPNYSSELNVNALLLGDSALYLCASSLLRTSGSSYNEQFFGPGTRLTVL.

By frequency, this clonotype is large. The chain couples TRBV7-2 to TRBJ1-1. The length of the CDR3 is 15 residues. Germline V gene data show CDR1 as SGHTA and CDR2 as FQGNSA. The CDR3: CATRFRSQPNTEAFF.

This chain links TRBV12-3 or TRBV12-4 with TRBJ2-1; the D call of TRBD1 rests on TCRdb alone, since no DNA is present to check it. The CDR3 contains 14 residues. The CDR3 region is CASSAAGGFNEQFF.

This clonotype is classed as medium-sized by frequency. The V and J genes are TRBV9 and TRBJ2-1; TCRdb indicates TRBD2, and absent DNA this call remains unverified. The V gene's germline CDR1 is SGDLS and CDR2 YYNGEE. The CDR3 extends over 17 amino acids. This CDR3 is CASSALSGGAAYNEQFF.

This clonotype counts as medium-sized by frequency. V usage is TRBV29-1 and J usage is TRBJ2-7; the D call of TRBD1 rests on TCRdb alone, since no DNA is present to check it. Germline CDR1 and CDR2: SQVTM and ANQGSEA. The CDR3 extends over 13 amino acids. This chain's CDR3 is CSVGDSPDYEQYF.

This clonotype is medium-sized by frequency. This CDR3 reads CASSLPGQGLAKNIQYF. This sequence joins TRBV11-2 and TRBJ2-4; TCRdb picks TRBD1, but there is no DNA to check that call. The CDR3 runs to 17 residues. Germline CDR1 and CDR2: SGHAT and FQNNGV.

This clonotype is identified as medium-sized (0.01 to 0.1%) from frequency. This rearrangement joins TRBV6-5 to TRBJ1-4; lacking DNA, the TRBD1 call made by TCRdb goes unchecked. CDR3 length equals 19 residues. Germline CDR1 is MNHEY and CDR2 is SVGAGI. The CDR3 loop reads CASSYSHTSWTGRFEKLFF.

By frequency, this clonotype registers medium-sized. The CDR3 sequence is CASNEASGQGGQPQHF. V gene TRBV6-1 combines with J gene TRBJ1-5; the D call from TCRdb, TRBD1, cannot be confirmed without DNA. CDR3 length equals 16 residues. The germline V gene has CDR1 MNHNS and CDR2 SASEGT.